Each of the 8 T cell receptor beta chains below was sequenced from the same sample in a study of cytomegalovirus exposure and HLA in healthy donors. Both 60 Vbeta primers and 13 Jbeta primers went into the PCR. TCRdb's copy holds only in-frame clones and misses some; the assay was immunoSEQ multiplex PCR. The data show over 200,000 clones, around 80% seen once. Sequenced sample: PBMCs. These receptor sequences come from a male donor in good health and CMV-seronegative.

The genes are TRBV29-1 and TRBJ1-2; 8 positions match TRBD1. CDR3 length: 13 residues. The V gene end was trimmed by 3 bases and the J gene end by 4 bases; junction bases not matched to a gene: 4. CDR1 is SQVTM, CDR2 ANQGSEA, per germline. The CDR3 bases are TGCAGCGTTGAGGCAGGGGGCGGCTATGGCTACACCTTC. Protein product: CSVEAGGGYGYTF.

This chain connects TRBV7-3 to TRBJ2-3; 10 bases are shared with TRBD2. The CDR3 sequence is 15 residues long. Germline CDR1 reads SGHTA; CDR2 reads FQGTGA. V gave up 6 bases and J gave up 6 bases; unmatched junction bases: 9. DNA of the CDR3: TGTGCCAGCAGTCCGAGCGGGAGGGAGGTCGATACGCAGTATTTT. It translates to CASSPSGREVDTQYF.

This rearrangement joins TRBV5-6 to TRBJ1-1; the D gene is possibly TRBD1 (5 bases). The CDR3 covers 13 residues. Deletions cut 4 bases from V and 12 bases from J, with 19 bases between. The germline CDR1 and CDR2 sequences are SGHDT and YYEEEE. The CDR3 DNA follows: TGTGCCAGCAGCCTGGGGCGCCAGGGCGGTACTTTCTTT. This codes for CASSLGRQGGTFF.

The chain carries TRBV11-2 and TRBJ2-1; D is perhaps TRBD2 (6 bases). The V gene's germline CDR1 is SGHAT and CDR2 FQNNGV. V shed 6 bases and J shed 4 bases, with 16 bases lying between them. CDR3 length equals 15 residues. CDR3 in DNA: TGTGCCAGCAGTAATTGGGTTGCGGGGTACAATGAGCAGTTCTTC. Amino acid sequence: CASSNWVAGYNEQFF.

This clone was detected a few times. The genes are TRBV2 and TRBJ2-2; TRBD1 matches 10 bases. Germline CDR1 and CDR2: SNHLY and FYNNEI. Germline trimming cut 3 bases from V and 6 bases from J; bases unmatched to any gene: 1. This CDR3 has 14 residues. DNA of the CDR3: TGTGCCAGCAGTGAGGACAGGGGGGCCGGGGAGCTGTTTTTT. This translates into CASSEDRGAGELFF.

The chain recombines TRBV5-6 with TRBJ2-4, with 7 nucleotides matching TRBD1. The CDR3 contains 14 residues. Germline assignment: CDR1 SGHDT and CDR2 YYEEEE. Trimming cost V 2 bases and J 6 bases; bases outside gene matches: 5. The DNA for the CDR3 is TGTGCCAGCAGCTTAACAGGGGTCGGAAACATTCAGTACTTC. Amino acid sequence: CASSLTGVGNIQYF.

The gene calls are TRBV11-1 and TRBJ2-7; no definite D call. This CDR3 region has 12 residues. Trimming stripped 5 bases from V and 3 bases from J, with 8 bases between. From germline, CDR1 is SGHAT and CDR2 FQDESV (reference sequence). CDR3 amino acids: CASSPDFYEQYF. The CDR3 bases are TGTGCCAGCAGCCCAGACTTCTACGAGCAGTACTTC. Looking up the rest from reference TRBV11-1 and TRBJ2-7 gives the full variable domain: EAEVAQSPRYKITEKSQAVAFWCDPISGHATLYWYRQILGQGPELLVQFQDESVVDDSQLPKDRFSAERLKGVDSTLKIQPAELGDSAMYLCASSPDFYEQYFGPGTRLTVT.

This sequence joins TRBV5-5 and TRBJ2-1; D is ambiguous. The ends were cut back, 0 bases at V and 7 bases at J, with 8 bases in the middle. Germline V gene lookup returns CDR1 SGHKS and CDR2 YYEKEE (reference sequence). This CDR3 is 13 amino acids long. In DNA, the CDR3 is TGTGCCAGCAGCTTGGGACTGTTAAATGAGCAGTTCTTC. This codes for CASSLGLLNEQFF. The full variable domain, in which reference TRBV5-5 and TRBJ2-1 provide the parts outside the CDR3, is DAGVTQSPTHLIKTRGQQVTLRCSPISGHKSVSWYQQVLGQGPQFIFQYYEKEERGRGNFPDRFSARQFPNYSSELNVNALLLGDSALYLCASSLGLLNEQFFGPGTRLTVL.